The 27 T cell receptor beta chains given below trace back to one sample, sequenced in a study of shared clonotypes between healthy human individuals. Profiled with immunoSEQ multiplex PCR; TCRdb holds only in-frame clones, not every one. Among under 850,000 clones listed, 80% to 95% were seen once. Positively selected for CCR7, the CD45RO-negative cells used as naive CD8 cells excluded terminally differentiated effector memory CD45RA+ cells. The sequenced sample was naive CD8+ T cells sorted from blood. The receptors here all came from a man younger than 40 in good health.

This clone was recorded once. The chain joins TRBV6-5 to TRBJ1-1; no reliable D call. Germline CDR1 and CDR2: MNHEY and SVGAGI. V was trimmed by 0 bases and J by 6 bases, leaving 8 bases between them. The CDR3 is 13 residues long. CDR3 residues: CASSYSGSSEAFF. In nucleotides, the CDR3 is TGTGCCAGCAGTTACTCCGGGTCTTCTGAAGCTTTCTTT.

The chain has TRBV27 and TRBJ2-7; D assignment may be TRBD1 or TRBD2 (6 bases each). The CDR3 runs to 16 residues. Germline CDR1 MNHEY, CDR2 SMNVEV (reference sequence). The germline V and J ends were trimmed by 4 bases and 3 bases, with 19 bases remaining between them. This CDR3 is CASSSISPGGRYEQYF. CDR3 sequence (DNA): TGTGCCAGCAGTTCTATCTCCCCCGGGGGCCGCTACGAGCAGTACTTC.

The chain uses TRBV10-3 and TRBJ2-7; unclear D gene. The germline gives CDR1 ENHRY, CDR2 SYGVKD. The CDR3 extends over 16 amino acids. Deletions cut 3 bases from V and 1 base from J, with 16 bases between. DNA of the CDR3: TGTGCCATCAGTGATGTCGGCAGGCGAGCTTCCTACGAGCAGTACTTC. This codes for CAISDVGRRASYEQYF.

The chain combines TRBV6-1 with TRBJ2-7; 9 nucleotides match TRBD1. Trimming removed 4 bases from V and 1 base from J; junction bases left unmatched: 5. In germline, CDR1 is MNHNS, CDR2 SASEGT. This CDR3 is built from 15 residues. The CDR3 region has the DNA TGTGCCAGCAGTGCCGAAGGGACAGGGTCCTACGAGCAGTACTTC. Translated: CASSAEGTGSYEQYF.

This rearrangement joins TRBV7-3 to TRBJ2-2, with D possibly TRBD2 on 5 matching bases. Germline values: CDR1 SGHTA, CDR2 FQGTGA. The CDR3 is 22 residues long. V shed 5 bases and J shed 0 bases, with 31 bases lying between them. The CDR3 region is CASSHQPLGSSSHWANTGELFF. The CDR3 DNA reads as TGTGCCAGCAGCCACCAACCACTAGGATCCTCCTCCCACTGGGCGAACACCGGGGAGCTGTTTTTT.

This rearrangement joins TRBV29-1 to TRBJ1-1; weak D call: TRBD1 (5 bases). The CDR3 runs to 12 residues. CDR1 is SQVTM, CDR2 ANQGSEA, per germline. The V end was cut by 4 bases, the J end by 7 bases, with 13 bases between. CDR3 nucleotide sequence: TGCAGCGTTGGGGACCAGGACGATGAAGCTTTCTTT. Amino acid sequence: CSVGDQDDEAFF.

The chain employs TRBV29-1 and TRBJ2-5; weak D call: TRBD2 (5 bases). Trimming took off 2 bases at V and 5 bases at J, with 15 bases between the two ends. Germline V CDR1 and CDR2: SQVTM, ANQGSEA. This CDR3 is built from 14 residues. CDR3 sequence (DNA): TGCAGCGTTGAAATTTCCGGACTTGGGGAGACCCAGTACTTC. The encoded protein is CSVEISGLGETQYF. Combining the CDR3 with reference TRBV29-1 and TRBJ2-5 gives the whole variable domain SAVISQKPSRDICQRGTSLTIQCQVDSQVTMMFWYRQQPGQSLTLIATANQGSEATYESGFVIDKFPISRPNLTFSTLTVSNMSPEDSSIYLCSVEISGLGETQYFGPGTRLLVL.

The gene calls are TRBV29-1 and TRBJ2-7, with 8 bases lining up with TRBD2. Germline CDR1 reads SQVTM; CDR2 reads ANQGSEA. The junction had 7 bases not matched to a gene; V was cut back by 7 bases and J by 2 bases. This CDR3 has 13 amino acids. In DNA form, the CDR3 reads TGCAGCGCCCAGAAGCGGGAGACCTACGAGCAGTACTTC. It encodes CSAQKRETYEQYF.

This clone was recorded once. The chain recombines TRBV7-9 with TRBJ2-4; D remains ambiguous. This CDR3 is 11 amino acids long. Trimming left V 5 bases short and J 9 bases short, with 8 bases between. The germline gives CDR1 SEHNR, CDR2 FQNEAQ (reference sequence). The CDR3 sequence is CASSDEGIQYF. The CDR3 nucleotides read TGTGCCAGCAGCGACGAAGGCATTCAGTACTTC.

This sequence joins TRBV28 and TRBJ2-2; 9 bases line up with TRBD1. The CDR3 loop spans 15 amino acids. Trimming removed 5 bases from V and 6 bases from J; junction bases left unmatched: 7. Germline-derived CDR1 and CDR2 are MDHEN and SYDVKM. As DNA, the CDR3 is TGTGCCAGCAGTCTAACAGGGGGCCGATCCGGGGAGCTGTTTTTT. Translation gives CASSLTGGRSGELFF. Full variable domain (outside the CDR3, taken from reference TRBV28 and TRBJ2-2): DVKVTQSSRYLVKRTGEKVFLECVQDMDHENMFWYRQDPGLGLRLIYFSYDVKMKEKGDIPEGYSVSREKKERFSLILESASTNQTSMYLCASSLTGGRSGELFFGEGSRLTVL.

V is TRBV29-1 and J is TRBJ2-5; D call uncertain. The germline V gene encodes CDR1 SQVTM and CDR2 ANQGSEA. Between the trimmed V and J ends, which lost 3 bases and 5 bases, there was a span of 13 bases. This CDR3 region has 13 residues. CDR3 DNA sequence: TGCAGCGTTGATAGTCCGGGCTGGGAGACCCAGTACTTC. Protein sequence: CSVDSPGWETQYF. Complete variable domain (other parts from reference TRBV29-1 and TRBJ2-5): SAVISQKPSRDICQRGTSLTIQCQVDSQVTMMFWYRQQPGQSLTLIATANQGSEATYESGFVIDKFPISRPNLTFSTLTVSNMSPEDSSIYLCSVDSPGWETQYFGPGTRLLVL.

V and J are TRBV4-1 and TRBJ2-1, with a possible D match to TRBD1 (5 bases). Germline lookup yields CDR1 MGHRA and CDR2 YSYEKL. This CDR3 has 15 amino acids. V gave up 0 bases and J gave up 0 bases, with 6 bases separating them. In nucleotides, the CDR3 is TGCGCCAGCAGCCAAGAAGGGGCCTCCTACAATGAGCAGTTCTTC. It yields the protein CASSQEGASYNEQFF.

This chain uses TRBV28 with TRBJ1-5; D is ambiguous. Germline lookup yields CDR1 MDHEN and CDR2 SYDVKM. The CDR3 is made up of 11 amino acids. V lost 10 bases, J lost 9 bases, and 13 bases lay in between. CDR3 protein: CATSNSRPQHF. CDR3 nucleotide sequence: TGTGCCACCTCGAATTCTCGGCCCCAGCATTTT.

V usage is TRBV15 and J usage is TRBJ1-2, with 8 bases lining up with TRBD1. This CDR3 spans 19 amino acids. V trimming: 0 bases; J trimming: 4 bases; junction bases outside the gene matches: 16. The germline V gene encodes CDR1 LNHNV and CDR2 YYDKDF (reference sequence). This CDR3 reads CATSRDRTGSGHYPYGYTF. CDR3 DNA: TGTGCCACCAGCAGAGATCGGACAGGGTCGGGACATTACCCCTATGGCTACACCTTC.

The genes are TRBV27 and TRBJ2-1; 9 bases are shared with TRBD1. The CDR3 sequence is 16 residues long. Germline V gives CDR1 MNHEY, CDR2 SMNVEV (reference sequence). The J segment lost 6 bases and the V segment lost 4 bases, leaving 10 bases of the junction unmatched. In DNA form, the CDR3 reads TGTGCCAGCAGTTCAGGGACAGGGAGCTTTGTCAATGAGCAGTTCTTC. This codes for CASSSGTGSFVNEQFF.

This clone was observed a single time. The J gene is TRBJ2-7, the V gene TRBV7-2; 8 positions agree with TRBD2. This CDR3 has 15 amino acids. With 1 base clipped from V and 4 bases from J, the junction kept 6 bases outside the gene matches. Germline V gene lookup returns CDR1 SGHTA and CDR2 FQGNSA. CDR3 sequence: CASSLDAGGGYEQYF. As DNA, the CDR3 is TGTGCCAGCAGCTTAGACGCGGGAGGCGGTTACGAGCAGTACTTC.

The chain carries TRBV28 and TRBJ2-2; TRBD1 agrees at 10 bases. The CDR3 runs to 16 residues. The germline CDR1 and CDR2 sequences are MDHEN and SYDVKM. Trimming at V came to 9 bases and at J to 5 bases, leaving 12 bases not matched to a gene. CDR3 in amino acids: CASETPGQGRTGELFF. CDR3 DNA: TGTGCCAGTGAAACACCGGGACAGGGGAGGACCGGGGAGCTGTTTTTT. Full variable domain (missing parts from reference TRBV28 and TRBJ2-2): DVKVTQSSRYLVKRTGEKVFLECVQDMDHENMFWYRQDPGLGLRLIYFSYDVKMKEKGDIPEGYSVSREKKERFSLILESASTNQTSMYLCASETPGQGRTGELFFGEGSRLTVL.

This chain connects TRBV7-9 to TRBJ2-7; perhaps TRBD2 as D (5 bases). The V end lost 5 bases, the J end lost 0 bases, and 14 bases lay between the germline ends. The CDR3 loop spans 15 amino acids. Germline V gene data show CDR1 as SEHNR and CDR2 as FQNEAQ (reference sequence). In DNA form, the CDR3 reads TGTGCCAGCAGCCGTTTTCTCGAGGGCTCCTACGAGCAGTACTTC. Residues: CASSRFLEGSYEQYF. Full variable domain (rest looked up from reference TRBV7-9 and TRBJ2-7): DTGVSQNPRHKITKRGQNVTFRCDPISEHNRLYWYRQTLGQGPEFLTYFQNEAQLEKSRLLSDRFSAERPKGSFSTLEIQRTEQGDSAMYLCASSRFLEGSYEQYFGPGTRLTVT.

The chain links TRBV4-3 to TRBJ1-2; 7 positions agree with TRBD1. CDR3 length: 14 amino acids. The V segment lost 3 bases and the J segment 8 bases; nucleotides outside the gene matches: 9. Germline V gives CDR1 LGHNA, CDR2 YSLEER. The DNA of the CDR3 is TGCGCCAGCAGCCAGATCGGGACAGTCTACGGCTACACCTTC. It specifies CASSQIGTVYGYTF.

The rearrangement joins TRBV5-5 to TRBJ1-5, with D possibly being TRBD1 (5 bases). Germline CDR1 reads SGHKS; CDR2 reads YYEKEE (reference sequence). V lost 0 bases and J lost 8, with 12 bases in between. This CDR3 has 14 amino acids. The CDR3 coding sequence is TGTGCCAGCAGCTTGGTAGGGGCGCATGAGCCCCAGCATTTT. Protein: CASSLVGAHEPQHF.

This clone was recorded only once. The chain recombines TRBV5-1 with TRBJ1-2; D ambiguous. V shed 0 bases and J shed 0 bases, with 6 bases lying between them. Germline CDR1 and CDR2: SGHRS and YFSETQ. This CDR3 spans 14 amino acids. The CDR3 DNA reads TGCGCCAGCAGCTTGGCGGGATCTAACTATGGCTACACCTTC. It yields the protein CASSLAGSNYGYTF. The full variable domain, rest sourced from reference TRBV5-1 and TRBJ1-2, is KAGVTQTPRYLIKTRGQQVTLSCSPISGHRSVSWYQQTPGQGLQFLFEYFSETQRNKGNFPGRFSGRQFSNSRSEMNVSTLELGDSALYLCASSLAGSNYGYTFGSGTRLTVV.

The rearrangement links TRBV27 to TRBJ2-1; TRBD1 agrees at 10 bases. Germline V gene sequence: CDR1 MNHEY, CDR2 SMNVEV (reference sequence). The V segment lost 2 bases and the J segment 6 bases; nucleotides outside the gene matches: 4. The CDR3 is 15 amino acids. The CDR3 loop is CASSLGTGVFNEQFF. The CDR3 region has the DNA TGTGCCAGCAGTTTAGGGACAGGGGTTTTCAATGAGCAGTTCTTC.

The chain carries TRBV28 and TRBJ2-7; TRBD2 matches 7 bases. This CDR3 comprises 15 residues. V was pared by 1 base and J by 1 base, with 4 bases of the junction left unmatched. Germline CDR1 MDHEN, CDR2 SYDVKM. The CDR3 region is CASSLFAGASYEQYF. CDR3 sequence (DNA): TGTGCCAGCAGTTTATTCGCGGGAGCATCCTACGAGCAGTACTTC.

The chain is built from TRBV5-5 and TRBJ2-3, with D unresolved. Germline CDR1 and CDR2: SGHKS and YYEKEE (reference sequence). The V gene lost 1 base and the J gene lost 13 bases, with 10 bases spanning the gap. The CDR3 sequence is 11 residues long. This CDR3 is CASSLSSDEYF. As DNA, the CDR3 is TGTGCCAGCAGCTTGTCCAGCGATGAGTATTTT.

V is TRBV11-2 and J is TRBJ2-7, with D hard to call. The CDR3 loop spans 12 amino acids. V lost 5 bases and J lost 6, with 11 bases in between. Germline CDR1 SGHAT, CDR2 FQNNGV. The CDR3 here is CASSLSPLEQYF. Written as DNA, the CDR3 is TGTGCCAGCAGCCTTAGCCCCCTCGAGCAGTACTTC.

The table lists this clone with a count of one. The chain combines TRBV30 with TRBJ1-2; 7 bases agree with TRBD1. Germline assignment: CDR1 GTSNPN and CDR2 SVGIG (reference sequence). CDR3 length: 14 residues. J lost 6 bases, V lost 0 bases, and 7 bases had no gene match. The CDR3 bases are TGTGCCTGGAGTGTAATTGAGGGGGCAGATGGCTACACCTTC. This sequence encodes CAWSVIEGADGYTF.

The chain links TRBV4-2 to TRBJ2-7; a possible D gene is TRBD1 (6 bases). Germline V lookup: CDR1 LGHNA, CDR2 YNFKEQ. This CDR3 is built from 15 residues. Between the trimmed V and J ends, which lost 0 bases and 6 bases, there was a span of 15 bases. Here the CDR3 reads CASSQEHHRVAEQYF. For the CDR3, the DNA is TGTGCCAGCAGCCAAGAACATCACAGGGTAGCCGAGCAGTACTTC.